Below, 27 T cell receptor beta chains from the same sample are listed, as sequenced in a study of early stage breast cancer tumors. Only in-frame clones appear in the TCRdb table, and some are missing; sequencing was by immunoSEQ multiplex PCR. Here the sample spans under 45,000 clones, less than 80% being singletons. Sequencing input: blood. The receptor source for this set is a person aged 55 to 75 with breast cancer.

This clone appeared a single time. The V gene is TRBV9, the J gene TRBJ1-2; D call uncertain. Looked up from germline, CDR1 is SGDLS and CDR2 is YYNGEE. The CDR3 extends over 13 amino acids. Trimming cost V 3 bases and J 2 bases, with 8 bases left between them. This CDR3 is CASSGGENYGYTF. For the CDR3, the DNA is TGTGCCAGCAGCGGCGGCGAAAACTATGGCTACACCTTC.

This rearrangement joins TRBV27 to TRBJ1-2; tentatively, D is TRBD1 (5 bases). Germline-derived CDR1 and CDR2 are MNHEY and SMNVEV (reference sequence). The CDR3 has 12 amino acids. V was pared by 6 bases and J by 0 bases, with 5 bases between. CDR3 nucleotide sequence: TGTGCCAGCAGGGGGGCTAACTATGGCTACACCTTC. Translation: CASRGANYGYTF.

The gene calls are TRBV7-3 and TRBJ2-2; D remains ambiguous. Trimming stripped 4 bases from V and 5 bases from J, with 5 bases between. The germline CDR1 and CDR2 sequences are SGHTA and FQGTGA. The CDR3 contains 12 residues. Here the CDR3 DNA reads TGTGCCAGCAGCTACCGTACCGGGGAGCTGTTTTTT. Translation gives CASSYRTGELFF.

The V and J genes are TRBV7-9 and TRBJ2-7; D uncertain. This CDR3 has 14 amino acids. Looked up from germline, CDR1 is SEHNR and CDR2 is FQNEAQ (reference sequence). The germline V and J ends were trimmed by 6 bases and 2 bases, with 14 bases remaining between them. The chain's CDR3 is CASSPLDGTYEQYF. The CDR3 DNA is TGTGCCAGCAGTCCTTTGGACGGTACCTACGAGCAGTACTTC.

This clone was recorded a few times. This CDR3 reads CSATGDSGYTF. Written as DNA, the CDR3 is TGCAGTGCTACAGGGGATAGTGGCTACACCTTC. The chain employs TRBV20-1 and TRBJ1-2, with D perhaps TRBD1 (6 bases). Germline CDR1 is DFQATT and CDR2 is SNEGSKA (reference sequence). The CDR3 runs to 11 residues. V was shortened by 4 bases and J by 7 bases, with 10 bases between the two germline ends.

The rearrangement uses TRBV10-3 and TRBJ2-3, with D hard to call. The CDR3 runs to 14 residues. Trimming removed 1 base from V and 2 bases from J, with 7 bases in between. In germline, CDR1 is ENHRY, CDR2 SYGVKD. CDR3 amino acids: CAISEFADTDTQYF. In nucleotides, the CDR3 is TGTGCCATCAGTGAGTTCGCTGACACAGATACGCAGTATTTT.

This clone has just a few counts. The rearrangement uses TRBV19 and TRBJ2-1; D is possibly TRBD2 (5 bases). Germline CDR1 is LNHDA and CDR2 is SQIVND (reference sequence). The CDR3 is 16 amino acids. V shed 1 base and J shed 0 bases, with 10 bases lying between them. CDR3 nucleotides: TGTGCCAGTAGTATAGCCTTTGCGGGCTCCTACAATGAGCAGTTCTTC. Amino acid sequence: CASSIAFAGSYNEQFF.

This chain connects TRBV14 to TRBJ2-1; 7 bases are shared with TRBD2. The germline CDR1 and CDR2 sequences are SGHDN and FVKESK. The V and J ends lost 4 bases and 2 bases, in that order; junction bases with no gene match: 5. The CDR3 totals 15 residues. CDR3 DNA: TGTGCCAGCAGCCTTTTGGCGGGAGCCTACAATGAGCAGTTCTTC. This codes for CASSLLAGAYNEQFF.

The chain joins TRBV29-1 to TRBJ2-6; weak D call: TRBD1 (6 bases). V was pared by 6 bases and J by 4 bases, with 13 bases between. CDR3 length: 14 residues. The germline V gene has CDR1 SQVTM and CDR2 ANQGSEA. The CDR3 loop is CSVPTGKGANVLTF. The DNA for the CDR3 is TGCAGCGTCCCCACAGGGAAGGGGGCCAACGTCCTGACTTTC.

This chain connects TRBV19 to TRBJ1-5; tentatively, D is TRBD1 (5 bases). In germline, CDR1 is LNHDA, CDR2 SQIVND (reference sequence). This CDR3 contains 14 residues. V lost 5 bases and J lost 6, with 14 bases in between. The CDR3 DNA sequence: TGTGCCAGTAGTCCAGGGTCATGGGGTCAGCCCCAGCATTTT. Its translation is CASSPGSWGQPQHF.

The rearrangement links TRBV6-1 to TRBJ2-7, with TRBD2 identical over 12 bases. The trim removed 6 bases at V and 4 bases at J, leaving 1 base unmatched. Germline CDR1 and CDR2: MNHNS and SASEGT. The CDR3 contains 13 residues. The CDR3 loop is CASRTSGGYEQYF. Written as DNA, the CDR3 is TGTGCCAGCAGAACTAGCGGGGGGTACGAGCAGTACTTC.

As DNA, the CDR3 is TGCGCCAGCAGCCAATCCGATAGCGGGGGAGAGACCCAGTACTTC. Translation gives CASSQSDSGGETQYF. J is TRBJ2-5 and V is TRBV4-1; 9 positions match TRBD2. The V gene end was trimmed by 2 bases and the J gene end by 4 bases; junction bases not matched to a gene: 5. Per the germline V gene, CDR1 is MGHRA and CDR2 is YSYEKL. There are 15 residues in the CDR3.

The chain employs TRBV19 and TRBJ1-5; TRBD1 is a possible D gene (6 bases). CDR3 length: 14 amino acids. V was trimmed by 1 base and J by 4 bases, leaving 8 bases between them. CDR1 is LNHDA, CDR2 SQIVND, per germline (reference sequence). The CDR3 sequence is CASSIGGRNQPQHF. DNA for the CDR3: TGTGCCAGTAGTATAGGGGGGCGGAATCAGCCCCAGCATTTT.

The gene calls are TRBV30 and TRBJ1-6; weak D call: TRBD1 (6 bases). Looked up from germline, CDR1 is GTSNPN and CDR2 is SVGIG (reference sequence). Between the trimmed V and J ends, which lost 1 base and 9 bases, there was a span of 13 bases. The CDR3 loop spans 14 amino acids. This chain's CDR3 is CAWSGRGVSSPLHF. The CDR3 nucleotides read TGTGCCTGGAGTGGCAGGGGAGTCAGTTCACCCCTCCACTTT.

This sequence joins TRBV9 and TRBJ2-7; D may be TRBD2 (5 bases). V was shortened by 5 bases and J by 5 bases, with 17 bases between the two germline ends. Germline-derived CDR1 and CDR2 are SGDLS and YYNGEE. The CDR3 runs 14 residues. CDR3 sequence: CASREARARNEQYF. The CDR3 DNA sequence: TGTGCCAGCAGGGAAGCGAGGGCCCGTAACGAGCAGTACTTC.

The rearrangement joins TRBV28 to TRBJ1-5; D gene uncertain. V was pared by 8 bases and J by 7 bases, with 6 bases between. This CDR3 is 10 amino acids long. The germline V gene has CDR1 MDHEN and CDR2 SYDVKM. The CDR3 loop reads CASSVQPQHF. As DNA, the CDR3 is TGTGCCAGCTCGGTCCAGCCCCAGCATTTT. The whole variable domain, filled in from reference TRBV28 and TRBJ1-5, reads DVKVTQSSRYLVKRTGEKVFLECVQDMDHENMFWYRQDPGLGLRLIYFSYDVKMKEKGDIPEGYSVSREKKERFSLILESASTNQTSMYLCASSVQPQHFGDGTRLSIL.

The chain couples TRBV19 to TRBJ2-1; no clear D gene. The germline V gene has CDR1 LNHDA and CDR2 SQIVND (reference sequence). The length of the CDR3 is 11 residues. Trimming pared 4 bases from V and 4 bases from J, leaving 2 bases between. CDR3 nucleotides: TGTGCCAGTAGTAAGTACAATGAGCAGTTCTTC. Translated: CASSKYNEQFF. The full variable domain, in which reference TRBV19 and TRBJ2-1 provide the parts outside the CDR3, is DGGITQSPKYLFRKEGQNVTLSCEQNLNHDAMYWYRQDPGQGLRLIYYSQIVNDFQKGDIAEGYSVSREKKESFPLTVTSAQKNPTAFYLCASSKYNEQFFGPGTRLTVL.

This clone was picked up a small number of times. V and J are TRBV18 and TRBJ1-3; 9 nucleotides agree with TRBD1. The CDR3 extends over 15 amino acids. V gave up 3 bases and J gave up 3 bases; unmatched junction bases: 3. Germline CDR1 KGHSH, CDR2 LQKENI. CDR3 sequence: CASSPRDRDGNTIYF. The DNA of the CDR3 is TGTGCCAGCTCACCCCGGGACAGGGATGGAAACACCATATATTTT.

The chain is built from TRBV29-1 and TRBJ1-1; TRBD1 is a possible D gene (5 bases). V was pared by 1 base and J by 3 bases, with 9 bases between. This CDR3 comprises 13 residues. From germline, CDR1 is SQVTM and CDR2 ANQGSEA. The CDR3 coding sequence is TGCAGCGTTGAAGTCGGGGCGGACACTGAAGCTTTCTTT. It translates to CSVEVGADTEAFF.

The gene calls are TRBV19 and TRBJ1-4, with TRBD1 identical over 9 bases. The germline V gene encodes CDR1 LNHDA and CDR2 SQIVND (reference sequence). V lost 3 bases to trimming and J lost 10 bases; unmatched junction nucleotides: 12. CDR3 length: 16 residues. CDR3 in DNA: TGTGCCAGTAGTATTCTCCCGGGACAGGGAGCCGGAAAACTGTTTTTT. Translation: CASSILPGQGAGKLFF.

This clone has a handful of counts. The CDR3 sequence is CASSPPGQRYGYTF. The DNA of the CDR3 is TGTGCCAGCAGTCCTCCGGGACAGCGCTATGGCTACACCTTC. The chain employs TRBV28 and TRBJ1-2; TRBD1 matches 7 bases. CDR3 length equals 14 residues. J was trimmed by 4 bases and V by 5 bases; bases with no gene match: 7. CDR1 and CDR2 from the germline V gene are MDHEN and SYDVKM.

Here the CDR3 reads CAISSLENTGELFF. In DNA form, the CDR3 reads TGTGCCATCTCATCTCTAGAGAACACCGGGGAGCTGTTTTTT. The rearrangement links TRBV10-3 to TRBJ2-2, with D hard to call. The V gene's germline CDR1 is ENHRY and CDR2 SYGVKD. Trimming shortened V by 8 bases and J by 1 base, and 11 bases separated the two germline ends. The CDR3 contains 14 residues.

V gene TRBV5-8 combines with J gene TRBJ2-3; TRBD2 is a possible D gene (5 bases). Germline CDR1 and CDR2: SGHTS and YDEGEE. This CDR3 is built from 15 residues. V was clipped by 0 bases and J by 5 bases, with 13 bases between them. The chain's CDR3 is CASSLGGQGGDTQYF. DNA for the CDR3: TGTGCCAGCAGCTTGGGAGGGCAAGGCGGAGATACGCAGTATTTT.

The CDR3 bases are TGTGCCAGCACCCAGGGATCCAATGAAAAACTGTTTTTT. It is translated as CASTQGSNEKLFF. The rearrangement joins TRBV7-6 to TRBJ1-4; TRBD1 is a possible D gene (5 bases). This CDR3 region has 13 residues. CDR1 and CDR2 (germline): SGHVS, FNYEAQ. Trimming removed 7 bases from V and 5 bases from J, with 11 bases in between.

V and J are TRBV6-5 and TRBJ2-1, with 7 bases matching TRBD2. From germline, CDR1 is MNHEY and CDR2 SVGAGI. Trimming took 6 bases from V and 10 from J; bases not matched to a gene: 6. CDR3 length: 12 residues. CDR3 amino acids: CASRRGTLEQFF. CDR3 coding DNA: TGTGCCAGCAGGCGGGGGACTTTGGAGCAGTTCTTC.

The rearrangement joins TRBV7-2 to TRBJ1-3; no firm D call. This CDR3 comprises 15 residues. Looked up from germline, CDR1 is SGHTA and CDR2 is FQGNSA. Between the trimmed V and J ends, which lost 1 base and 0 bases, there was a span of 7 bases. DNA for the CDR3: TGTGCCAGCAGCTTAGAGGCAGCCTCTGGAAACACCATATATTTT. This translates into CASSLEAASGNTIYF.

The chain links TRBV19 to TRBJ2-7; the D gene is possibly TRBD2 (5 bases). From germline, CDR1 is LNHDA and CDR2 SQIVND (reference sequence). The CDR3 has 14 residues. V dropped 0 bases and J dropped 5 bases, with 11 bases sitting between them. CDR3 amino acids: CASSIEGSSHEQYF. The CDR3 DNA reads TGTGCCAGTAGTATAGAGGGGAGTAGCCACGAGCAGTACTTC.